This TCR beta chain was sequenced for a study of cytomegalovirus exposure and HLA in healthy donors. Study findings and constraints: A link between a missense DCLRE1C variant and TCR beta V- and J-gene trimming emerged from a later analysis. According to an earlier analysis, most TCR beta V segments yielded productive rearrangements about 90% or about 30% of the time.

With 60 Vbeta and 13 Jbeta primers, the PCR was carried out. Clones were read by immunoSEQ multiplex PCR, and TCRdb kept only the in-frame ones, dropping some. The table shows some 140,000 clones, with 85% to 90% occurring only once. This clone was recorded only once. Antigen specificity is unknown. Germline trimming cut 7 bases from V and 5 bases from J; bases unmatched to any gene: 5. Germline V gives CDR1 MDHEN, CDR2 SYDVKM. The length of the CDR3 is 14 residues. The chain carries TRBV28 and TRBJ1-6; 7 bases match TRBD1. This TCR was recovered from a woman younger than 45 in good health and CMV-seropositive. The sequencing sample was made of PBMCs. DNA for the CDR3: TGTGCCAGCAAGGCGACAGGGAATAATTCACCCCTCCACTTT. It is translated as CASKATGNNSPLHF.